One and the same sample provided the 27 T cell receptor beta chains below, sequenced in a study of neurological immune-mediated disorders (dated by TCRdb to 2018 to 2020). Library prep was done by 5' RACE. The sequencer was an Illumina HiSeq 2500. TCRdb reprocessed the public reads (quality trimming at Q25 with fastp, clone calling with MiXCR) and kept in-frame beta chains. Rows with one shared CDR3 protein collapse into an entry with the most common genes and DNA. This sample comprises more than 45,000 distinct CDR3 sequences, around 3.4% of them detected only once. The ten largest make up 5.9% of the sample. Sequenced sample: PBMCs. The source is a man aged 40-55 years with multiple sclerosis.

This clonotype showed up many times. CDR3 bases: TGCGCCAGCAGCTCGGGGGGGCCTTACGACGAGCAGTACTTC. The encoded protein is CASSSGGPYDEQYF. The rearrangement links TRBV5-1 to TRBJ2-7; 8 bases match TRBD2. Germline CDR1 is SGHRS and CDR2 is YFSETQ. After removal of 3 bases from V and 5 bases from J, the junction contained 7 bases not matched to a gene. CDR3 length equals 14 residues. The full variable domain, its missing parts supplied by reference TRBV5-1 and TRBJ2-7, is KAGVTQTPRYLIKTRGQQVTLSCSPISGHRSVSWYQQTPGQGLQFLFEYFSETQRNKGNFPGRFSGRQFSNSRSEMNVSTLELGDSALYLCASSSGGPYDEQYFGPGTRLTVT.

The table lists this clonotype with many counts. This sequence joins TRBV9 and TRBJ1-2; D call uncertain. Germline V gene data show CDR1 as SGDLS and CDR2 as YYNGEE. CDR3 size: 14 residues. Trimming left V 1 base short and J 8 bases short, with 15 bases between. The CDR3 spells CASSVTPSGSGYTF. The CDR3 coding sequence is TGTGCCAGCAGCGTAACCCCGTCGGGGAGCGGCTACACCTTC.

The chain carries TRBV20-1 and TRBJ1-6; 7 bases fit TRBD1. Germline V lookup: CDR1 DFQATT, CDR2 SNEGSKA (reference sequence). Losses at the gene ends were 5 bases for V and 9 bases for J; bases not matched to a gene: 10. There are 14 residues in the CDR3. In DNA form, the CDR3 reads TGCAGTGCTCTTCAACAGGGGAGGACTTCACCCCTCCACTTT. Its protein is CSALQQGRTSPLHF.

There are many counts of this clonotype. The rearrangement uses TRBV20-1 and TRBJ1-6; maybe TRBD1 (5 bases). Germline V gene data show CDR1 as DFQATT and CDR2 as SNEGSKA (reference sequence). The length of the CDR3 is 14 residues. V dropped 6 bases and J dropped 4 bases, with 13 bases sitting between them. Here the CDR3 DNA reads TGCAGTGCAACGGGACGGGAGTATAATTCACCCCTCCACTTT. It translates to CSATGREYNSPLHF.

This clonotype was counted ten times or more. The chain carries TRBV7-6 and TRBJ2-5, with 7 positions matching TRBD1. The J segment lost 4 bases and the V segment lost 5 bases, leaving 10 bases of the junction unmatched. The germline V gene has CDR1 SGHVS and CDR2 FNYEAQ. This CDR3 has 15 residues. CDR3 DNA sequence: TGTGCCAGCAGCCCCACACTGACAGGGATAGAGACCCAGTACTTC. It yields the protein CASSPTLTGIETQYF.

This clonotype has just a few counts. The V and J genes are TRBV5-1 and TRBJ2-3, with 9 bases aligning to TRBD2. With V trimmed by 4 bases and J by 2 bases, 8 bases remained unmatched. Germline CDR1 is SGHRS and CDR2 is YFSETQ. The CDR3 totals 16 residues. This chain's CDR3 is CASSRDSGGSTDTQYF. CDR3 nucleotides: TGCGCCAGCAGCCGAGATAGCGGGGGCTCCACAGATACGCAGTATTTT.

This clonotype was seen repeatedly, ten times or more. V usage is TRBV5-1 and J usage is TRBJ2-7; TRBD1 matches at 7 bases. Trimming at V came to 0 bases and at J to 3 bases, leaving 6 bases not matched to a gene. Germline CDR1 and CDR2: SGHRS and YFSETQ. The CDR3 runs 15 residues. CDR3 in amino acids: CASSLAGQRYYEQYF. CDR3 bases: TGCGCCAGCAGCTTGGCGGGACAGCGGTACTACGAGCAGTACTTC. Full variable domain (missing parts from reference TRBV5-1 and TRBJ2-7): KAGVTQTPRYLIKTRGQQVTLSCSPISGHRSVSWYQQTPGQGLQFLFEYFSETQRNKGNFPGRFSGRQFSNSRSEMNVSTLELGDSALYLCASSLAGQRYYEQYFGPGTRLTVT.

This clonotype was seen at least ten times. The chain joins TRBV20-1 to TRBJ2-1; TRBD2 matches 9 bases. The germline V gene encodes CDR1 DFQATT and CDR2 SNEGSKA (reference sequence). The trim removed 5 bases at V and 5 bases at J, leaving 7 bases unmatched. CDR3 size: 14 residues. The CDR3, as DNA: TGCAGTGCTGAAAATAGCGGGGGAAACAATGAGCAGTTCTTC. It codes for CSAENSGGNNEQFF.

This clonotype was picked up many times. V usage is TRBV6-5 and J usage is TRBJ2-3, with TRBD2 as a possible D gene (7 bases). The CDR3 contains 16 residues. Germline V gene sequence: CDR1 MNHEY, CDR2 SVGAGI. V gave up 5 bases and J gave up 1 base, with 16 bases separating them. The CDR3 loop is CASSTLVGGGTDTQYF. CDR3 nucleotides: TGTGCCAGCAGTACCCTCGTAGGGGGGGGCACAGATACGCAGTATTTT.

This clonotype showed up many times. The V and J genes are TRBV6-1 and TRBJ2-3, with a possible D match to TRBD1 (5 bases). This CDR3 comprises 12 residues. The V gene's germline CDR1 is MNHNS and CDR2 SASEGT. Trimming removed 6 bases at V and 6 bases at J, with 10 bases between. The DNA for the CDR3 is TGTGCCAGCAGCCGGAAGGGGGATACGCAGTATTTT. This encodes CASSRKGDTQYF.

This clonotype was counted at least ten times. The chain employs TRBV5-1 and TRBJ1-6; no definite D call. The germline gives CDR1 SGHRS, CDR2 YFSETQ. The CDR3 extends over 15 amino acids. Trimming took off 6 bases at V and 7 bases at J, with 17 bases between the two ends. The CDR3 protein is CASKWLEMGNSPLHF. DNA for the CDR3: TGCGCCAGCAAGTGGCTGGAGATGGGGAATTCACCCCTCCACTTT.

This clonotype is medium-sized by share. The chain employs TRBV7-6 and TRBJ2-1; tentatively, D is TRBD1 (6 bases). Germline CDR1 reads SGHVS; CDR2 reads FNYEAQ. V lost 1 base and J lost 0, with 19 bases in between. The CDR3 contains 19 residues. CDR3 nucleotide sequence: TGTGCCAGCAGCTTAGGAGGGGGAGCCTCATGGAGCTCCTACAATGAGCAGTTCTTC. This translates into CASSLGGGASWSSYNEQFF.

This clonotype occurred many times. This chain joins TRBV5-1 and TRBJ2-3; 7 nucleotides line up with TRBD2. The length of the CDR3 is 15 residues. J lost 5 bases, V lost 2 bases, and 8 bases had no gene match. CDR1 is SGHRS, CDR2 YFSETQ, per germline. CDR3 coding DNA: TGCGCCAGCAGCTTTGTAGCGGGTTCTGGAGATACGCAGTATTTT. It translates to CASSFVAGSGDTQYF.

This clonotype showed up many times. The V gene is TRBV2, the J gene TRBJ1-1, with D possibly being TRBD1 (5 bases). Germline loops: CDR1 SNHLY, CDR2 FYNNEI. The CDR3 has 16 residues. V lost 0 bases, J lost 1 base, and 12 bases lay in between. CDR3 loop: CASSEALWGENTEAFF. The CDR3 bases are TGTGCCAGCAGTGAAGCGCTTTGGGGCGAGAACACTGAAGCTTTCTTT.

This clonotype occurred many times. The rearrangement links TRBV27 to TRBJ2-7; TRBD1 aligns across 10 bases. CDR1 and CDR2 from the germline V gene are MNHEY and SMNVEV (reference sequence). This CDR3 region has 16 residues. The J segment lost 4 bases and the V segment lost 5 bases, leaving 11 bases of the junction unmatched. In DNA form, the CDR3 reads TGTGCCAGCAGTCCCCCCGGGACAGGGGCAGTTTACGAGCAGTACTTC. Amino acid sequence: CASSPPGTGAVYEQYF.

This clonotype was recorded many times. The chain recombines TRBV12-3 or TRBV12-4 with TRBJ1-1; 8 positions agree with TRBD1. V lost 5 bases to trimming and J lost 5 bases; unmatched junction nucleotides: 7. CDR3 length equals 14 residues. CDR3 in DNA: TGTGCCAGCAGTCCGGACAGGGCAGGGACTGAAGCTTTCTTT. This codes for CASSPDRAGTEAFF.

This clonotype was counted at least ten times. This sequence joins TRBV9 and TRBJ1-2; D remains ambiguous. The CDR3 is 14 amino acids. Trimming took off 0 bases at V and 4 bases at J, with 10 bases between the two ends. Germline-derived CDR1 and CDR2 are SGDLS and YYNGEE. The CDR3, as DNA: TGTGCCAGCAGCGTAGAGGAAAGGACCTATGGCTACACCTTC. Protein sequence: CASSVEERTYGYTF.

Ten or more counts support this clonotype. V and J are TRBV11-2 and TRBJ1-2, with D maybe TRBD1 (6 bases). The germline V gene encodes CDR1 SGHAT and CDR2 FQNNGV. CDR3 length: 14 residues. Trimming stripped 5 bases from V and 3 bases from J, with 13 bases between. CDR3 loop: CASSIPRTDYGYTF. As DNA, the CDR3 is TGTGCCAGCAGCATCCCGCGGACAGACTATGGCTACACCTTC. The full variable domain, in which reference TRBV11-2 and TRBJ1-2 provide the parts outside the CDR3, is EAGVAQSPRYKIIEKRQSVAFWCNPISGHATLYWYQQILGQGPKLLIQFQNNGVVDDSQLPKDRFSAERLKGVDSTLKIQPAKLEDSAVYLCASSIPRTDYGYTFGSGTRLTVV.

This clonotype was recorded many times. This chain uses TRBV4-1 with TRBJ1-4; 10 bases match TRBD1. Losses at the gene ends were 2 bases for V and 8 bases for J; bases not matched to a gene: 5. The germline V gene encodes CDR1 MGHRA and CDR2 YSYEKL. There are 15 residues in the CDR3. In nucleotides, the CDR3 is TGCGCCAGCAGCCAAACGGGACAGGGGTTCGAAAAACTGTTTTTT. Protein: CASSQTGQGFEKLFF.

This clonotype was seen ten or more times. The rearrangement links TRBV20-1 to TRBJ1-2; 8 nucleotides agree with TRBD1. After removal of 7 bases from V and 7 bases from J, the junction contained 8 bases not matched to a gene. Germline V lookup: CDR1 DFQATT, CDR2 SNEGSKA (reference sequence). The CDR3 runs to 12 residues. The CDR3 DNA is TGCAGTGTTACAAGACAGGGGTCTGGCTACACCTTC. This gives the protein CSVTRQGSGYTF.

This clonotype was seen many times. The chain joins TRBV5-1 to TRBJ2-3; D perhaps matches TRBD1 (6 bases). V dropped 3 bases and J dropped 2 bases, with 10 bases sitting between them. The CDR3 is 14 amino acids. Germline V gives CDR1 SGHRS, CDR2 YFSETQ. The chain's CDR3 is CASSSTGYTDTQYF. Here the CDR3 DNA reads TGCGCCAGCAGCTCGACAGGTTACACAGATACGCAGTATTTT.

This clonotype was picked up many times. V gene TRBV9 combines with J gene TRBJ2-7; D unclear. CDR3 size: 13 residues. Germline V gives CDR1 SGDLS, CDR2 YYNGEE. V shed 2 bases and J shed 4 bases, with 10 bases lying between them. CDR3 sequence reads: CASSVSSGYEQYF. The CDR3 nucleotides read TGTGCCAGCAGCGTCAGCTCCGGGTACGAGCAGTACTTC.

This clonotype was observed at least ten times. The chain has TRBV12-3 or TRBV12-4 and TRBJ1-2, with D possibly matching TRBD1 (5 bases). Between the trimmed V and J ends, which lost 5 bases and 4 bases, there was a span of 11 bases. The CDR3 loop spans 13 amino acids. The CDR3 nucleotides are TGTGCCAGCAGTCCGAGGGGAGGCTATGGCTACACCTTC. It translates to CASSPRGGYGYTF.

This clonotype was observed many times. The genes are TRBV6-5 and TRBJ2-1, with 13 bases fitting TRBD2. The germline V gene encodes CDR1 MNHEY and CDR2 SVGAGI. Trimming removed 4 bases from V and 5 bases from J; junction bases left unmatched: 11. This CDR3 has 18 residues. CDR3 protein: CASSWDSVTSGGHNEQFF. CDR3 coding DNA: TGTGCCAGCAGTTGGGACTCCGTGACTAGCGGGGGGCACAATGAGCAGTTCTTC.

This clonotype has only a few counts. The chain links TRBV9 to TRBJ2-3; D uncertain. Germline CDR1 reads SGDLS; CDR2 reads YYNGEE. The germline V and J ends were trimmed by 4 bases and 2 bases, with 8 bases remaining between them. The CDR3 runs 13 residues. In DNA form, the CDR3 reads TGTGCCAGCAGCCCAGCAAACACAGATACGCAGTATTTT. Translated: CASSPANTDTQYF.

The sample holds many counts of this clonotype. The chain combines TRBV11-2 with TRBJ1-2; D call uncertain. The length of the CDR3 is 13 residues. Looked up from germline, CDR1 is SGHAT and CDR2 is FQNNGV. Trimming removed 2 bases from V and 9 bases from J, with 13 bases in between. The chain's CDR3 is CASSLTPQQRYTF. The CDR3 coding sequence is TGTGCCAGCAGCTTAACCCCCCAACAGCGCTACACCTTC.

This clonotype was observed many times. The rearrangement links TRBV12-3 or TRBV12-4 to TRBJ2-7, with D uncertain. The V end was cut by 8 bases, the J end by 5 bases, with 7 bases between. The CDR3 sequence is 10 residues long. The CDR3, as DNA: TGTGCCAGCGCTATTGACGAGCAGTACTTC. Translation gives CASAIDEQYF.